This T cell receptor beta chain was captured in a study of control samples from healthy donors and cancer patients. This clone appeared a few times. Data came from immunoSEQ multiplex PCR; TCRdb stores just in-frame clones and leaves some out. The sample shows around 94,000 clones, roughly 86% of them seen only once. CDR3 length: 13 residues. V was pared by 4 bases and J by 3 bases, with 9 bases between. CDR1 and CDR2 (germline): LGHNA, YNFKEQ. Sequenced material: blood. The J gene is TRBJ2-5, the V gene TRBV4-2; D unresolved. This clonotype was sampled from a woman in her 50s in good health. Here the CDR3 DNA reads TGTGCCAGCAGCCGAGTAAAGAAAGAGACCCAGTACTTC. Translating gives CASSRVKKETQYF.